This TCR beta chain is drawn from a study of T cells in Graves' hyperthyroidism and ophthalmopathy. Whole-study context: At initial diagnosis, before any treatment had begun, peripheral blood was obtained.

Ten or more counts support this clonotype. TCR beta CDR3 regions were amplified from RNA. The HTBI primer set drove a first-round RT-PCR of the TCR CDR3. TCRdb analysed the multiplex PCR reads with MiXCR anew, one entry per CDR3 protein. The repertoire has approximately 380,000 distinct CDR3 sequences, more than 13% of them found once; the top ten carry approximately 29%. The germline CDR1 and CDR2 sequences are DFQATT and SNEGSKA (reference sequence). The CDR3 is 14 residues long. V shed 6 bases and J 1 base; nucleotides not matched to a gene: 5. The sequencing input was blood. J is TRBJ2-7 and V is TRBV20-1; 11 bases map to TRBD2. The TCR sequence derives from a middle-aged man with Graves' ophthalmopathy. The CDR3 loop is CSASGLADSYEQYF. In DNA form, the CDR3 reads TGCAGTGCCTCGGGACTAGCGGATTCCTACGAGCAGTACTTC.